The rows below give T cell receptor beta chains drawn from one sample of a study of OX40 agonist ivuxolimab in advanced cancers. Sequencing was performed with immunoSEQ multiplex PCR; in TCRdb, only in-frame clones are kept and a portion is missing. Among tens of thousands of clones listed, just under 95% were seen once. Here the sequenced sample was CD4+ or CD8+ T cells sorted from blood, taken in a trial of the OX40 agonist ivuxolimab. The source of these receptors is an adult with an advanced solid tumor such as melanoma, head and neck, liver or kidney cancer. CDR3s include the opening cysteine and the closing phenylalanine or tryptophan. The D gene is left open where the match is weak. Expanded clones get a size class; other rows say once, few or many, or leave the size out.

TGTGCCAGCAGTTCTAGACAGGGGGCAATCAATCAGCCCCAGCATTTT,CASSSRQGAINQPQHF,NA,TRBJ1-5,TRBD1,TRBV6-5
TGTGCCAGCACCGGACTGACCTCCTACAATGAGCAGTTCTTC,CASTGLTSYNEQFF,NA,TRBJ2-1,NA,TRBV6-1
TGTGCCAGCAGCGTAGCTTCTCTAGTGGTCGGCACCGGGGAGCTGTTTTTT,CASSVASLVVGTGELFF,few,TRBJ2-2,NA,TRBV9
TGTGCCAGCAGCTTAAATATTCCAGGTCGGTTCCAGGACTACACCTTC,CASSLNIPGRFQDYTF,NA,TRBJ1-2,NA,TRBV7-6
TGTGCCAGCAGTACAGGGGTATCCCCCTACGAGCAGTACTTC,CASSTGVSPYEQYF,NA,TRBJ2-7,TRBD1,TRBV5-4
TGTGCCAGCTCACCATCAAGATACTCCGGGACGCATTACAATGAGCAGTTCTTC,CASSPSRYSGTHYNEQFF,NA,TRBJ2-1,NA,TRBV18
TGCGCCAGCAGCCAAAGCGGGGGGGCTGCTGGGGCCAACGTCCTGACTTTC,CASSQSGGAAGANVLTF,NA,TRBJ2-6,TRBD2,TRBV4-3
TGTGCCAGCAGTTTTAATTCCCCAACAGGGGAATGGAATTCACCCCTCCACTTT,CASSFNSPTGEWNSPLHF,NA,TRBJ1-6,TRBD1,TRBV28
TGTGCCAGCAGGGACACTAATGGCTACACCTTC,CASRDTNGYTF,few,TRBJ1-2,NA,TRBV6-4
TGTGCCAGCAGTTCACTGGGGGGGCGGTGGGCCAAAAACATTCAGTACTTC,CASSSLGGRWAKNIQYF,NA,TRBJ2-4,NA,TRBV28
TGTGCCAGCAGCCTCTCAGGCGAGCAGTACTTC,CASSLSGEQYF,few,TRBJ2-7,NA,TRBV7-6
TGTGCCAGCAGCCCGGGAGCGGGAGTGTCTCACGGCTACACCTTC,CASSPGAGVSHGYTF,NA,TRBJ1-2,NA,TRBV5-6
TGCAGCGTTGAACTCCGGGACAGGGGCTACGAGCAGTACTTC,CSVELRDRGYEQYF,NA,TRBJ2-7,TRBD1,TRBV29-1
TGCGCCAGCAGCCAATACGCGGGAGGCCTTGGGGGAGATGCCCAGTACTTC,CASSQYAGGLGGDAQYF,NA,TRBJ2-5,TRBD2,TRBV4-3
TGTGCCAGCAGCAAAGCATGTGGCCCATTGGCCAACGTCCTGACTTTC,CASSKACGPLANVLTF,few,TRBJ2-6,NA,TRBV21-1
TGTGCCAGTAGTATAGCCGCGGCAGACTACGAGCAGTACTTC,CASSIAAADYEQYF,NA,TRBJ2-7,NA,TRBV19
TGTGCCACCAGCAGATTGGGTTCCGAAGCTTTCTTT,CATSRLGSEAFF,once,TRBJ1-1,NA,TRBV15
TGTGCCAGCAGCCCAGCAGCGCACGAGCAGTACTTC,CASSPAAHEQYF,NA,TRBJ2-7,NA,TRBV7-9
TGTGCCTGGAGTGTTGGGACAGGGCGGAACGAGCAGTACTTC,CAWSVGTGRNEQYF,NA,TRBJ2-7,TRBD1,TRBV30
TGTGCCAGCAGCCCCCATAGGCGGGAGAGCACAGATACGCAGTATTTT,CASSPHRRESTDTQYF,NA,TRBJ2-3,TRBD2,TRBV9
TGTGCCAGCAGTTTATATGGGACACCCCTCCACTTT,CASSLYGTPLHF,NA,TRBJ1-6,NA,TRBV27
TGTGCCAGCAGCGTAGGGTCTAGCGGGAGACAAGAGACCCAGTACTTC,CASSVGSSGRQETQYF,NA,TRBJ2-5,TRBD2,TRBV9
TGTGCCAGTAGTTACAGGAAAAGCTCCTACAATGAGCAGTTCTTC,CASSYRKSSYNEQFF,NA,TRBJ2-1,NA,TRBV19
TGTGCCATCAGTTATGGGACAGGGCTGAACGAGCAGTACTTC,CAISYGTGLNEQYF,NA,TRBJ2-7,TRBD1,TRBV10-3
TGTGCCAGCAGCCCCGGACTATCCGTCCAAGAGACCCAGTACTTC,CASSPGLSVQETQYF,NA,TRBJ2-5,NA,TRBV7-3
TGCGCCAGCAGCGCCCTCGCAGGGGGCGCCACTGAAGCTTTCTTT,CASSALAGGATEAFF,NA,TRBJ1-1,TRBD1,TRBV5-1
TGCGCCAGCAGCCAAGACCTCTTATCCGGGACTAGCGGTGCAGATACGCAGTATTTT,CASSQDLLSGTSGADTQYF,NA,TRBJ2-3,TRBD2,TRBV4-3
TGTGCCAGTAGTCTGGGACTACCCCCGCCCGGCGGGGAGCTGTTTTTT,CASSLGLPPPGGELFF,NA,TRBJ2-2,TRBD2,TRBV19
TGTGCCAGCTCAACCGCGACTAGCGCGAGCTCCTACAATGAGCAGTTCTTC,CASSTATSASSYNEQFF,NA,TRBJ2-1,TRBD2,TRBV18
TGTGCCAGCAGAAACCACTATACCGTCAACGAGCAGTACTTC,CASRNHYTVNEQYF,NA,TRBJ2-7,NA,TRBV7-8
TGTGCCAGCAGCTCAGCCCAACCAGCTAGCGGGAGAGGAAGAGAGACCCAGTACTTC,CASSSAQPASGRGRETQYF,NA,TRBJ2-5,TRBD2,TRBV9
TGTGCTAGTGGTTTGGGGGGTCAGCCCCAGCATTTT,CASGLGGQPQHF,NA,TRBJ1-5,NA,TRBV12-5
TGTGCCAGCAGCCCTGGGGCTAGCGGGGGCTTAGGGTTATACAATGAGCAGTTCTTC,CASSPGASGGLGLYNEQFF,once,TRBJ2-1,TRBD2,TRBV7-9
TGTGCCAGCAGCCGGGCGGAAACGGGGACTTACGAGCAGTACTTC,CASSRAETGTYEQYF,NA,TRBJ2-7,NA,TRBV2
TGTGCCAGCAGCCTGAGGGGCGGGAGTTCATATGAGCAGTTCTTC,CASSLRGGSSYEQFF,once,TRBJ2-1,TRBD2,TRBV13
TGTGCCAGCAGCACGGGACGCTACTCTGGAAACACCATATATTTT,CASSTGRYSGNTIYF,NA,TRBJ1-3,NA,TRBV7-6